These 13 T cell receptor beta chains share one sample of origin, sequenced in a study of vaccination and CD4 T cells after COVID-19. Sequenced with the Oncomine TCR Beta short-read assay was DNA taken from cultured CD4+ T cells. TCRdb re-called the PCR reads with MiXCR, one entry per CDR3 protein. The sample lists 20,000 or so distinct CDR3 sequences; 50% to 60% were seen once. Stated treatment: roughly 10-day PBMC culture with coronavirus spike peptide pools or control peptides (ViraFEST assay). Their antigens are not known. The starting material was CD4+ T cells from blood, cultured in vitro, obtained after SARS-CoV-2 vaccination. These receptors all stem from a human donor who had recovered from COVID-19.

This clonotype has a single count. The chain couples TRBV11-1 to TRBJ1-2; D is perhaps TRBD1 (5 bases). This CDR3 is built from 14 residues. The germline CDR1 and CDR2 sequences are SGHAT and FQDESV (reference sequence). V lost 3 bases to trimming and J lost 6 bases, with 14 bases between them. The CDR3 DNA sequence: TGTGCCAGCAGCTTCGGGGGACCGGGCGATGGCTACACCTTC. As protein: CASSFGGPGDGYTF.

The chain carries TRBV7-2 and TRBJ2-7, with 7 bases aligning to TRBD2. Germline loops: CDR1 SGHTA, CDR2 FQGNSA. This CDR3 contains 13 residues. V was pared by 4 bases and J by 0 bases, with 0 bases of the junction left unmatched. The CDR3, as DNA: TGTGCCAGCAGCTGGGACTACTCCTACGAGCAGTACTTC. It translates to CASSWDYSYEQYF.

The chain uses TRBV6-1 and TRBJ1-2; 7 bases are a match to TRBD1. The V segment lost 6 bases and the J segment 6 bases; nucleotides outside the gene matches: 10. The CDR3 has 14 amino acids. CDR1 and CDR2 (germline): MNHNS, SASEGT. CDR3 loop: CASSLLKGAHGYTF. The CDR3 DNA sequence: TGTGCCAGCAGCCTCTTGAAGGGGGCGCATGGCTACACCTTC.

CDR3 nucleotide sequence: TGTGCCAGCAACACGGACAGCCCAACTAATGAAAAACTGTTTTTT. This sequence encodes CASNTDSPTNEKLFF. The J gene is TRBJ1-4, the V gene TRBV7-9; D is possibly TRBD1 (6 bases). The V gene's germline CDR1 is SEHNR and CDR2 FQNEAQ (reference sequence). V was trimmed by 7 bases and J by 0 bases, leaving 12 bases between them. The CDR3 runs to 15 residues. The entire variable domain, with the rest obtained from reference TRBV7-9 and TRBJ1-4, is as follows: DTGVSQNPRHKITKRGQNVTFRCDPISEHNRLYWYRQTLGQGPEFLTYFQNEAQLEKSRLLSDRFSAERPKGSFSTLEIQRTEQGDSAMYLCASNTDSPTNEKLFFGSGTQLSVL.

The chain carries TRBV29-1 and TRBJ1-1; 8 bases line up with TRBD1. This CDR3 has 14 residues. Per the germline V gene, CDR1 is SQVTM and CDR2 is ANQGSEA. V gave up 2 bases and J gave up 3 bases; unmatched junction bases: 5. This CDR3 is CSVELSGGYTEAFF. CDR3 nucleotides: TGCAGCGTTGAATTATCAGGGGGCTACACTGAAGCTTTCTTT.

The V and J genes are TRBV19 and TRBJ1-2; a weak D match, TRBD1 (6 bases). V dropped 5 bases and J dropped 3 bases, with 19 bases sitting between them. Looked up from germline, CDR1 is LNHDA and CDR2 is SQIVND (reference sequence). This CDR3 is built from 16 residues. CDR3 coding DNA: TGTGCCAGTAGTGGGGGCGGCCCGGGGGCCCACTATGGCTACACCTTC. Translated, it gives CASSGGGPGAHYGYTF.

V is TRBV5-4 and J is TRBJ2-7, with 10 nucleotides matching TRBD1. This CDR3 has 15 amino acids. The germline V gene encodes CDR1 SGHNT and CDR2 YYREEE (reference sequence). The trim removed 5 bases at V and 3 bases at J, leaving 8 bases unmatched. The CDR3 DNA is TGTGCCAGCAGTTCCTTCCGGGACAGGGGCTACGAGCAGTACTTC. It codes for CASSSFRDRGYEQYF.

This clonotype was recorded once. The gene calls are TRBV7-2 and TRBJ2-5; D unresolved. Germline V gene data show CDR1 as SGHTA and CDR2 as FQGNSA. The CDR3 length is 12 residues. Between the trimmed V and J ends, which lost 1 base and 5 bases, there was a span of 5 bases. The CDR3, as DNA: TGTGCCAGCAGCTTAGGACTCGAGACCCAGTACTTC. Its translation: CASSLGLETQYF.

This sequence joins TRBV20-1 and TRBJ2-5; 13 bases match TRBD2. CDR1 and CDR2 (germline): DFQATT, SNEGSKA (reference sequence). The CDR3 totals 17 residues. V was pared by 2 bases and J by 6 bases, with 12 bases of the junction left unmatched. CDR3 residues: CSARHGLAGEGWKTQYF. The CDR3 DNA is TGCAGTGCTAGACACGGACTAGCGGGAGAGGGATGGAAGACCCAGTACTTC.

CDR3 region: CASTTTRGSLQETQYF. CDR3 nucleotides: TGTGCCAGCACCACAACTCGTGGGAGTCTCCAAGAGACCCAGTACTTC. This chain uses TRBV28 with TRBJ2-5, with D perhaps TRBD2 (5 bases). This CDR3 spans 16 amino acids. Germline CDR1 MDHEN, CDR2 SYDVKM. V dropped 7 bases and J dropped 1 base, with 19 bases sitting between them.

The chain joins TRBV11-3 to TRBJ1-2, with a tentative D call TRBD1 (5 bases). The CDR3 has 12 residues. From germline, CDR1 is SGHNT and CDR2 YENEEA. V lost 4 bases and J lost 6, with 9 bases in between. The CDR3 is CASSSSGNGYTF. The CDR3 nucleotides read TGTGCCAGCAGCTCGTCAGGGAATGGCTACACCTTC.

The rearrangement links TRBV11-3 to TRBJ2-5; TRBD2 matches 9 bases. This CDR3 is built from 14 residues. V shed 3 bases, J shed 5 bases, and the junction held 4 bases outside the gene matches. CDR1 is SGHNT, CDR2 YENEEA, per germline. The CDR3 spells CASSLNGLAETQYF. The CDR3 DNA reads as TGTGCCAGCAGCTTGAATGGACTAGCGGAGACCCAGTACTTC. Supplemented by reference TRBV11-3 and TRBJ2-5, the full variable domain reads EAGVVQSPRYKIIEKKQPVAFWCNPISGHNTLYWYLQNLGQGPELLIRYENEEAVDDSQLPKDRFSAERLKGVDSTLKIQPAELGDSAVYLCASSLNGLAETQYFGPGTRLLVL.

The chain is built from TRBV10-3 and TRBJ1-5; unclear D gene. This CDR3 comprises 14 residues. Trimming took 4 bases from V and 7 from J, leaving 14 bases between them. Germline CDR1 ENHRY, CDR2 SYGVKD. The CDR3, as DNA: TGTGCCATCAGTGCCGGCCGGGAGGGCCAGCCCCAGCATTTT. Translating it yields CAISAGREGQPQHF.